The 23 T cell receptor beta chains presented below share a single source sample, sequenced in a study of cytomegalovirus exposure and HLA in healthy donors. The PCR made use of 60 Vbeta and 13 Jbeta primers. Sequenced by immunoSEQ multiplex PCR; TCRdb stores in-frame clones only, minus some. The profile shows tens of thousands of clones, approximately 70% of them singletons. The sequenced material came from PBMCs. The source is a woman in her forties or fifties in good health and CMV-seropositive.

V and J are TRBV11-3 and TRBJ2-5; 7 bases fit TRBD1. With V trimmed by 2 bases and J by 5 bases, 5 bases remained unmatched. Germline CDR1 and CDR2: SGHNT and YENEEA. This CDR3 comprises 14 residues. CDR3 in amino acids: CASSLLTGMETQYF. CDR3 nucleotides: TGTGCCAGCAGCTTACTGACAGGGATGGAGACCCAGTACTTC. Using reference TRBV11-3 and TRBJ2-5 for the parts outside the CDR3, the full variable domain is EAGVVQSPRYKIIEKKQPVAFWCNPISGHNTLYWYLQNLGQGPELLIRYENEEAVDDSQLPKDRFSAERLKGVDSTLKIQPAELGDSAVYLCASSLLTGMETQYFGPGTRLLVL.

This clone was picked up one time. The rearrangement links TRBV27 to TRBJ2-2; 12 bases are a match to TRBD2. The trim removed 5 bases at V and 6 bases at J, leaving 7 bases unmatched. CDR1 MNHEY and CDR2 SMNVEV come from the germline V gene (reference sequence). The CDR3 runs to 16 residues. This chain's CDR3 is CASSMTSGRSAGELFF. CDR3 sequence (DNA): TGTGCCAGCAGTATGACTAGCGGGAGATCTGCCGGGGAGCTGTTTTTT.

The CDR3 here is CASSKGNETVSNQPQHF. Here the CDR3 DNA reads TGTGCCAGCAGCAAAGGAAACGAAACGGTTTCCAATCAGCCCCAGCATTTT. This chain links TRBV21-1 with TRBJ1-5. TRBV21-1 is labeled a pseudogene. The CDR3 covers 17 residues.

The V and J genes are TRBV6-6 and TRBJ1-2; a possible D gene is TRBD1 (6 bases). Germline V CDR1 and CDR2: MNHNY, SVGAGI (reference sequence). CDR3 length: 14 amino acids. Deletions cut 2 bases from V and 6 bases from J, with 13 bases between. CDR3 sequence (DNA): TGTGCCAGCAGTTACAGGGGGGGAGGTAATGGCTACACCTTC. Translating it yields CASSYRGGGNGYTF.

The chain links TRBV10-3 to TRBJ1-3; possible D gene TRBD1, 5 bases. The germline gives CDR1 ENHRY, CDR2 SYGVKD. V lost 2 bases, J lost 0 bases, and 8 bases lay in between. This CDR3 is 15 amino acids long. The CDR3 loop is CAISERGHSGNTIYF. The CDR3 DNA is TGTGCCATCAGTGAGAGAGGACACTCTGGAAACACCATATATTTT.

The chain combines TRBV2 with TRBJ2-5; 8 nucleotides match TRBD2. Germline values: CDR1 SNHLY, CDR2 FYNNEI. J lost 5 bases, V lost 7 bases, and 9 bases had no gene match. CDR3 size: 14 residues. DNA of the CDR3: TGTGCCAGCACGGCGGGGGGCGGTAAGGAGACCCAGTACTTC. This gives the protein CASTAGGGKETQYF.

The V call is TRBV10-3, the J call TRBJ1-3; D is possibly TRBD1 (5 bases). This CDR3 has 12 amino acids. Trimming left V 4 bases short and J 6 bases short, with 7 bases between. Germline loops: CDR1 ENHRY, CDR2 SYGVKD. Written as DNA, the CDR3 is TGTGCCATCAGTGGGGGGGAAAACACCATATATTTT. It specifies CAISGGENTIYF.

The chain carries TRBV11-2 and TRBJ1-1; tentative D call: TRBD1 (5 bases). Germline CDR1 and CDR2: SGHAT and FQNNGV. The V end lost 5 bases, the J end lost 5 bases, and 24 bases lay between the germline ends. The CDR3 runs 17 residues. The CDR3 DNA is TGTGCCAGCAGCCCTCTGTCCCCCCAGCAGGGATGGACTGAAGCTTTCTTT. Encoded protein: CASSPLSPQQGWTEAFF.

The chain employs TRBV2 and TRBJ2-3, with 10 bases that match TRBD2. From germline, CDR1 is SNHLY and CDR2 FYNNEI. The CDR3 totals 15 residues. V gave up 7 bases and J gave up 4 bases; unmatched junction bases: 8. The CDR3 DNA sequence: TGTGCCAGCAATACCGTCAGCGGGGGGGCAGATACGCAGTATTTT. It specifies CASNTVSGGADTQYF.

The V gene is TRBV5-1, the J gene TRBJ2-6, with 9 bases lining up with TRBD1. The length of the CDR3 is 19 residues. Germline CDR1 SGHRS, CDR2 YFSETQ. With 2 bases clipped from V and 0 bases from J, the junction kept 9 bases outside the gene matches. The CDR3 spells CASSFIPGQGSSGANVLTF. CDR3 sequence (DNA): TGCGCCAGCAGCTTCATTCCGGGACAGGGAAGCTCTGGGGCCAACGTCCTGACTTTC.

The V call is TRBV13, the J call TRBJ2-1, with D unclear. Germline assignment: CDR1 PRHDT and CDR2 FYEKMQ (reference sequence). The CDR3 loop spans 13 amino acids. Deletions cut 0 bases from V and 4 bases from J, with 4 bases between. The CDR3, as DNA: TGTGCCAGCAGCTTAGGACAGTACAATGAGCAGTTCTTC. It translates to CASSLGQYNEQFF.

The chain uses TRBV28 and TRBJ2-2; TRBD1 agrees at 7 bases. The CDR3 has 14 amino acids. From germline, CDR1 is MDHEN and CDR2 SYDVKM. Trimming cost V 6 bases and J 4 bases; bases outside gene matches: 5. DNA of the CDR3: TGTGCCAGCAGATTAGACAGGGCCACCGGGGAGCTGTTTTTT. Its translation is CASRLDRATGELFF. Variable domain in full (rest from reference TRBV28 and TRBJ2-2): DVKVTQSSRYLVKRTGEKVFLECVQDMDHENMFWYRQDPGLGLRLIYFSYDVKMKEKGDIPEGYSVSREKKERFSLILESASTNQTSMYLCASRLDRATGELFFGEGSRLTVL.

The J gene is TRBJ2-5, the V gene TRBV6-1, with unresolved D. V lost 8 bases and J lost 2, with 12 bases in between. Per the germline V gene, CDR1 is MNHNS and CDR2 is SASEGT. The CDR3 runs to 13 residues. The CDR3 DNA follows: TGTGCCAGCGGGTACAGCCCTCAAGAGACCCAGTACTTC. Its protein is CASGYSPQETQYF.

The CDR3 DNA is TGTGCCAGCAGTCAAACCGGGACTAGCGGGACCGGGGAGCTGTTTTTT. Translating gives CASSQTGTSGTGELFF. This rearrangement joins TRBV6-6 to TRBJ2-2; 12 nucleotides align to TRBD2. CDR1 and CDR2 from the germline V gene are MNHNY and SVGAGI (reference sequence). This CDR3 has 16 amino acids. The V segment lost 5 bases and the J segment 5 bases; nucleotides outside the gene matches: 6.

The CDR3 reads CASSQVFGSSYEQYF. DNA of the CDR3: TGTGCCAGCAGCCAAGTCTTTGGGAGCTCCTACGAGCAGTACTTC. The rearrangement joins TRBV14 to TRBJ2-7; TRBD2 might be the D (5 bases). The germline CDR1 and CDR2 sequences are SGHDN and FVKESK. This CDR3 has 15 amino acids. Trimming shortened V by 1 base and J by 0 bases, and 10 bases separated the two germline ends.

The chain carries TRBV5-6 and TRBJ2-3; the match to TRBD2 covers 12 bases. The CDR3 runs to 16 residues. Germline assignment: CDR1 SGHDT and CDR2 YYEEEE. J gave up 6 bases and V 1 base, and 6 bases lay outside the gene matches. The DNA of the CDR3 is TGTGCCAGCAGCTTGCTAACTAGCGGGGGGTTTGATACGCAGTATTTT. This encodes CASSLLTSGGFDTQYF.

The genes are TRBV9 and TRBJ2-6; tentative D call: TRBD1 (5 bases). The CDR3 has 16 amino acids. The V end was cut by 4 bases, the J end by 0 bases, with 11 bases between. CDR1 is SGDLS and CDR2 is YYNGEE in the germline V gene. The CDR3 here is CASSLTDSSGANVLTF. The CDR3 DNA is TGTGCCAGCAGCTTAACCGACAGCTCTGGGGCCAACGTCCTGACTTTC.

This clone came up once. The chain joins TRBV9 to TRBJ2-7, with 7 bases that match TRBD1. The CDR3 spans 14 residues. V shed 2 bases, J shed 0 bases, and the junction held 2 bases outside the gene matches. Germline CDR1 and CDR2: SGDLS and YYNGEE. CDR3 protein: CASSVTGDSYEQYF. The CDR3 DNA reads as TGTGCCAGCAGCGTCACAGGGGACTCCTACGAGCAGTACTTC.

The chain joins TRBV14 to TRBJ1-2; D is possibly TRBD1 (6 bases). Germline loops: CDR1 SGHDN, CDR2 FVKESK. Trimming removed 0 bases from V and 1 base from J, with 12 bases in between. There are 16 residues in the CDR3. The CDR3 region has the DNA TGTGCCAGCAGCCAAGATCTTTCCAGGGGTAACTATGGCTACACCTTC. It translates to CASSQDLSRGNYGYTF.

This chain links TRBV27 with TRBJ2-3; the match to TRBD2 covers 13 bases. The CDR3 runs 18 residues. J was trimmed by 4 bases and V by 2 bases; bases with no gene match: 9. The germline CDR1 and CDR2 sequences are MNHEY and SMNVEV (reference sequence). CDR3 sequence: CASSLAPLLAGGADTQYF. The CDR3 DNA reads TGTGCCAGCAGTTTAGCCCCCCTACTAGCGGGAGGGGCAGATACGCAGTATTTT.

The rearrangement links TRBV27 to TRBJ2-3, with D possibly being TRBD2 (6 bases). V lost 1 base and J 9 bases, leaving 11 bases between the germline ends. Germline loops: CDR1 MNHEY, CDR2 SMNVEV (reference sequence). CDR3 length: 13 amino acids. The CDR3 sequence: CASSLWRDLTQYF. In nucleotides, the CDR3 is TGTGCCAGCAGTTTATGGAGGGACTTAACGCAGTATTTT.

This clone was counted between two and nine times. V usage is TRBV19 and J usage is TRBJ1-1; tentatively, D is TRBD1 (6 bases). With 5 bases removed from V and 1 base from J, the gap between germline ends came to 14 bases. The CDR3 contains 15 residues. Germline V gene sequence: CDR1 LNHDA, CDR2 SQIVND (reference sequence). The chain's CDR3 is CASSSLRTENTEAFF. CDR3 in DNA: TGTGCCAGTAGTTCCCTCCGGACAGAGAACACTGAAGCTTTCTTT.

The DNA for the CDR3 is TGTGCCAGTAACTCAGACAGGGGGTTCTATGGCTACACCTTC. Amino acid sequence: CASNSDRGFYGYTF. The rearrangement uses TRBV19 and TRBJ1-2; 9 bases align to TRBD1. Germline-derived CDR1 and CDR2 are LNHDA and SQIVND (reference sequence). Trimming took 7 bases from V and 4 from J; bases not matched to a gene: 7. The CDR3 is 14 amino acids.